Presented here are 7 T cell receptor beta chains from one specimen sequenced in a study of T-cell memory formation after mild COVID-19. MiXCR, run by TCRdb on the 5' RACE reads, gives a single entry per CDR3 protein. The sample carries more than 250,000 distinct CDR3 sequences, 15% to 20% recorded once. The specimen sequenced was PBMCs or a T cell subset sorted from them (not recorded which). These receptors originate from a man aged 18 to 29 who had mild COVID-19 (a few samples of this study predate the infection). Cell type and time point are not known.

This clonotype occurred a few times. The genes are TRBV6-5 and TRBJ2-1, with D possibly being TRBD1 or TRBD2 (5 bases each). The ends were cut back, 6 bases at V and 5 bases at J, with 11 bases in the middle. Germline V lookup: CDR1 MNHEY, CDR2 SVGAGI. This CDR3 is built from 13 residues. Here the CDR3 reads CASSSEGHNEQFF. The CDR3 DNA reads TGTGCCAGCAGCTCCGAGGGGCACAATGAGCAGTTCTTC.

This clonotype showed up just a few times. This rearrangement joins TRBV5-1 to TRBJ2-2; D is ambiguous. This CDR3 spans 15 amino acids. The germline V gene has CDR1 SGHRS and CDR2 YFSETQ. V lost 0 bases to trimming and J lost 3 bases, with 9 bases between them. CDR3 in amino acids: CASSLVGTDTGELFF. The CDR3 bases are TGCGCCAGCAGCTTGGTCGGCACCGACACCGGGGAGCTGTTTTTT.

This clonotype was seen a single time. V and J are TRBV4-3 and TRBJ2-1; D possibly uses TRBD1 or TRBD2 (5 bases each). This CDR3 has 15 residues. Germline CDR1 LGHNA, CDR2 YSLEER. The germline V and J ends were trimmed by 5 bases and 4 bases, with 15 bases remaining between them. The CDR3 nucleotides are TGCGCCAGCAGCGCCGGGACGGCCCGATACAATGAGCAGTTCTTC. Translated, it gives CASSAGTARYNEQFF.

In its sample, this clonotype was seen a few times. The J gene is TRBJ2-1, the V gene TRBV7-2; D remains ambiguous. CDR3 length: 14 residues. Trimming left V 4 bases short and J 10 bases short, with 17 bases between. Per germline, CDR1 SGHTA and CDR2 FQGNSA. The CDR3 region has the DNA TGTGCCAGCAGCTCGCCCGAAATAATGGAGGAGCAGTTCTTC. Translated: CASSSPEIMEEQFF.

This clonotype was observed a handful of times. V usage is TRBV7-8 and J usage is TRBJ1-1; no definite D call. The CDR3 is 13 residues long. The V end was cut by 5 bases, the J end by 5 bases, with 12 bases between. Germline CDR1 and CDR2: SGHVS and FQNEAQ. The CDR3 is CASSQTEGTEAFF. DNA of the CDR3: TGTGCCAGCAGCCAAACAGAGGGAACTGAAGCTTTCTTT. Based on the CDR3 plus reference TRBV7-8 and TRBJ1-1, the full variable domain is GAGVSQSPRYKVAKRGQDVALRCDPISGHVSLFWYQQALGQGPEFLTYFQNEAQLDKSGLPSDRFFAERPEGSVSTLKIQRTQQEDSAVYLCASSQTEGTEAFFGQGTRLTVV.

This clonotype has only one observation. The chain joins TRBV12-3 or TRBV12-4 to TRBJ2-7; 7 bases align to TRBD1. The CDR3 totals 13 residues. J was trimmed by 0 bases and V by 6 bases; bases with no gene match: 2. CDR3 sequence (DNA): TGTGCCAGCAGCGGACAGGTCTCCTACGAGCAGTACTTC. Its translation is CASSGQVSYEQYF.

The rearrangement joins TRBV5-5 to TRBJ1-5; 7 bases align to TRBD1. This CDR3 comprises 15 residues. The ends lost 4 bases at V and 2 bases at J; junction bases unmatched: 6. CDR1 and CDR2 (germline): SGHKS, YYEKEE (reference sequence). CDR3 nucleotides: TGTGCCAGCAGCCGACAGGGACGGGGCAATCAGCCCCAGCATTTT. Its protein is CASSRQGRGNQPQHF.